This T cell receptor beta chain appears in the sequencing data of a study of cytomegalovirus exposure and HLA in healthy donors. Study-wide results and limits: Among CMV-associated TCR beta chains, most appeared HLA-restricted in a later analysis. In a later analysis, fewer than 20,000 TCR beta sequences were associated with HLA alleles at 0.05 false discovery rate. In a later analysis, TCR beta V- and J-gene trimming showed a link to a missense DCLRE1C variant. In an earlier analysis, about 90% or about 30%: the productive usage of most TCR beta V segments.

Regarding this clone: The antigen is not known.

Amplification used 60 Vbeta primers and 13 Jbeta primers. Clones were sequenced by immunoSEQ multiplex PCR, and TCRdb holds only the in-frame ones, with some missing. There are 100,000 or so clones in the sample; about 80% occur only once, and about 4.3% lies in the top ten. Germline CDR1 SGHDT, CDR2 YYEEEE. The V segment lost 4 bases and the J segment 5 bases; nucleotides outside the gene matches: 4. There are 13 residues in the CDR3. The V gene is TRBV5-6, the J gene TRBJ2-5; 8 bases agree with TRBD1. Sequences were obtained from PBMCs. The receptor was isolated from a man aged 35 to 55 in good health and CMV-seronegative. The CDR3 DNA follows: TGTGCCAGCAGCGAGACAGGGGTGGAGACCCAGTACTTC. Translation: CASSETGVETQYF.